This T cell receptor (beta chain) stems from a study of the immune and genomic landscape of osteosarcoma. Study context: Most patients were poor-risk; 60% to 75% had died.

The assay was immunoSEQ multiplex PCR, and TCRdb's table has in-frame clones only and misses some. The table includes about 10,000 clones, 55% to 75% detected once. The CDR3 length is 15 residues. V shed 4 bases and J 7 bases; nucleotides not matched to a gene: 10. Germline V gives CDR1 SGHRS, CDR2 YFSETQ. In this sample, this clone turned up once. Its antigen is unidentified. Osteosarcoma specimens were post-treatment primary, local recurrence and metastasis tumors from poor-prognosis patients. Overall study results and limits: A single dominant hyperexpanded clone appeared in five cases, each with <100 clonotypes. External normal skin and healthy peripheral blood data provided clonality references. Productive clonality was low overall, averaging roughly 0.1, maximum roughly 0.3.

Sequencing was done on a sample of osteosarcoma tumor tissue from the lung. The chain combines TRBV5-1 with TRBJ1-3, with 8 nucleotides matching TRBD1. The TCR originated in a human donor with osteosarcoma. CDR3 protein: CASSVGQGASNTIYF. The CDR3 nucleotides read TGCGCCAGCAGCGTCGGACAGGGTGCCAGCAACACCATATATTTT.